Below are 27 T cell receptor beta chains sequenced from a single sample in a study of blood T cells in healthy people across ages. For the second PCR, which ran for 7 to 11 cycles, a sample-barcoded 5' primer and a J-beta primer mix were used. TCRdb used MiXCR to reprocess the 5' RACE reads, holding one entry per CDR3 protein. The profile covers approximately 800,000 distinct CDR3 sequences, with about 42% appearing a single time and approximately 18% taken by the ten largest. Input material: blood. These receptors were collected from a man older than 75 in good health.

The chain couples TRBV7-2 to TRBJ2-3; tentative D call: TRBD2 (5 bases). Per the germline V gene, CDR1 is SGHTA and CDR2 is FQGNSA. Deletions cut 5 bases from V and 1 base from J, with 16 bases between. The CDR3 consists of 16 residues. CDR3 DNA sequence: TGTGCCAGCAGCCAAGAGGTTGACGGGGGCACAGATACGCAGTATTTT. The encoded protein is CASSQEVDGGTDTQYF.

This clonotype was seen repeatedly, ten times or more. CDR3 nucleotide sequence: TGTGCCAGCAGCGCACAGGGTTACGAGCAGTACTTC. Residues: CASSAQGYEQYF. The chain carries TRBV7-9 and TRBJ2-7; perhaps TRBD1 as D (6 bases). This CDR3 region has 12 residues. Germline assignment: CDR1 SEHNR and CDR2 FQNEAQ (reference sequence). The V and J ends lost 5 bases and 4 bases respectively, with 9 bases between them.

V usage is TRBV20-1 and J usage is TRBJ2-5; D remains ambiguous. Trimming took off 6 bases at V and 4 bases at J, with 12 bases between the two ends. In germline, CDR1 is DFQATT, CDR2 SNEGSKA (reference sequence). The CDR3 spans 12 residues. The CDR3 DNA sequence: TGCAGTGCCGTACAACTGGGAGAGACCCAGTACTTC. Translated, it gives CSAVQLGETQYF.

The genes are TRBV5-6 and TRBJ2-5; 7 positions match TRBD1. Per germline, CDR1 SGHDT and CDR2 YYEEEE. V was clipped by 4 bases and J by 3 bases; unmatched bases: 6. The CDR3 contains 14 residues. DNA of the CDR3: TGTGCCAGCAGCGCCGGGACAGTTAAAGAGACCCAGTACTTC. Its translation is CASSAGTVKETQYF.

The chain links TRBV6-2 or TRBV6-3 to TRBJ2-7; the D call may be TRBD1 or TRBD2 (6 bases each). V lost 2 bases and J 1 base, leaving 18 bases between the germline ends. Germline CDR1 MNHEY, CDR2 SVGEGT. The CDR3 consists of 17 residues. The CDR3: CASSYLRGTPLSYEQYF. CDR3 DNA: TGTGCCAGCAGTTACCTTCGCGGGACACCATTATCCTACGAGCAGTACTTC.

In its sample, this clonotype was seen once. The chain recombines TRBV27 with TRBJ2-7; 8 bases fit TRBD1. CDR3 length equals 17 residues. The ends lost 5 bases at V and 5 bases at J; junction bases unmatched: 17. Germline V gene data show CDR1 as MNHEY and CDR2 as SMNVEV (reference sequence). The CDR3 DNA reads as TGTGCCAGCAGTCCCGCGAACCCCAGACAGGGGATCAACGAGCAGTACTTC. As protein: CASSPANPRQGINEQYF.

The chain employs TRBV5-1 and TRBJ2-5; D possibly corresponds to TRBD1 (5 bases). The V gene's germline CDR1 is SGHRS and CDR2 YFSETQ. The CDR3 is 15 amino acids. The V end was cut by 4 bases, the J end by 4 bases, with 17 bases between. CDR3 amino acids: CASSPDGALGETQYF. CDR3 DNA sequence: TGCGCCAGCAGCCCGGATGGGGCCCTAGGAGAGACCCAGTACTTC.

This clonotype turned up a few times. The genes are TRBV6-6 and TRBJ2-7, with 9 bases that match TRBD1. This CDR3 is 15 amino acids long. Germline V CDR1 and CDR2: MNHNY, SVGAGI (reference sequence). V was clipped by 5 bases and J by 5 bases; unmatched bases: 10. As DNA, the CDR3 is TGTGCCAGCAGTCGCCCGGGACAGGGAGGCCACGAGCAGTACTTC. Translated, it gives CASSRPGQGGHEQYF.

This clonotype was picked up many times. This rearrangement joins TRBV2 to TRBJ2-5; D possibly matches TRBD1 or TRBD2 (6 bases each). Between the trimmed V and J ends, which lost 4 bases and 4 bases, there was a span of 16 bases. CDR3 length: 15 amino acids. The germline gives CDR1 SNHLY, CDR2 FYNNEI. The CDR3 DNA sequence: TGTGCCAGCAGTGTACAGGGAGGTTCTAGAGAGACCCAGTACTTC. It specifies CASSVQGGSRETQYF.

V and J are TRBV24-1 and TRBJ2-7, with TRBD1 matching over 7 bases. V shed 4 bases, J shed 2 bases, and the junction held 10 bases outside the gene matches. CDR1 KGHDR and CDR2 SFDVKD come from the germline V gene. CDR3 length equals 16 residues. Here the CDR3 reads CATSELDRACTYEQYF. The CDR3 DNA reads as TGTGCCACCAGTGAATTAGACAGGGCCTGTACCTACGAGCAGTACTTC.

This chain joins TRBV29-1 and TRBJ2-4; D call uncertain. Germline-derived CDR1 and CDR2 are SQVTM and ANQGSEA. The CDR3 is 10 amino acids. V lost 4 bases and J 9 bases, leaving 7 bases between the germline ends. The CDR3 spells CSVVETIQYF. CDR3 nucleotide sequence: TGCAGCGTTGTTGAAACCATTCAGTACTTC.

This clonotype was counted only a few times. The CDR3 spells CSGLVGAGQPQHF. The CDR3 DNA reads as TGCAGCGGTCTAGTGGGGGCCGGGCAGCCCCAGCATTTT. This chain joins TRBV29-1 and TRBJ1-5; D perhaps matches TRBD1 (6 bases). CDR1 and CDR2 (germline): SQVTM, ANQGSEA. With 7 bases removed from V and 7 bases from J, the gap between germline ends came to 17 bases. The CDR3 covers 13 residues.

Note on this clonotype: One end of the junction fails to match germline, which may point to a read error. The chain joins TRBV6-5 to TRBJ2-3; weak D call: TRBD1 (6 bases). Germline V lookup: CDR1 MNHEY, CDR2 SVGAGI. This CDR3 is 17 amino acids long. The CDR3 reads CASSYLDSLSSTDTQCF. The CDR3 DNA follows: TGTGCCAGCAGTTACTTGGACAGTCTATCTAGCACAGATACGCAGTGTTTT.

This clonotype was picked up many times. The CDR3 sequence: CASSQDLYPSSYNEQFF. In nucleotides, the CDR3 is TGCGCCAGCAGCCAAGATCTCTACCCTAGCTCCTACAATGAGCAGTTCTTC. The gene calls are TRBV4-1 and TRBJ2-1; the D is unclear. In germline, CDR1 is MGHRA, CDR2 YSYEKL. The ends were cut back, 0 bases at V and 0 bases at J, with 12 bases in the middle. CDR3 length equals 17 residues.

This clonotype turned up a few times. The CDR3 loop is CASRLDRVSGNTIYF. The CDR3 bases are TGTGCCAGCAGACTAGACCGTGTCTCTGGAAACACCATATATTTT. The gene calls are TRBV7-9 and TRBJ1-3, with D unresolved. The germline V gene encodes CDR1 SEHNR and CDR2 FQNEAQ (reference sequence). V dropped 6 bases and J dropped 0 bases, with 12 bases sitting between them. This CDR3 contains 15 residues.

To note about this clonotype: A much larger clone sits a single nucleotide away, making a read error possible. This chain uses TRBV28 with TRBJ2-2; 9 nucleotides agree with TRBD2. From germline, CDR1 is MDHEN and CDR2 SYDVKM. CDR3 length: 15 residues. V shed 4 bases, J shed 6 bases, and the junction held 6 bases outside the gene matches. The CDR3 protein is CASSYLGLASGELFF. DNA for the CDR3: TGTGCCAGCAGTTATCTGGGACTAGCTTCCGGGGAGCTGTTTTTT.

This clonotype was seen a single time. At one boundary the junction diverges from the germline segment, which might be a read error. This CDR3 is CASFRDTPPLHF. CDR3 nucleotides: TGTGCCAGCTTCCGGGACACTCCACCTCTCCACTTT. J is TRBJ1-6 and V is TRBV2; possible D gene TRBD1, 6 bases. This CDR3 contains 12 residues. CDR1 and CDR2 from the germline V gene are SNHLY and FYNNEI. The whole variable domain, remainder taken from reference TRBV2 and TRBJ1-6, is EPEVTQTPSHQVTQMGQEVILRCVPISNHLYFYWYRQILGQKVEFLVSFYNNEISEKSEIFDDQFSVERPDGSNFTLKIRSTKLEDSAMYFCASFRDTPPLHFGNGTRLTVT.

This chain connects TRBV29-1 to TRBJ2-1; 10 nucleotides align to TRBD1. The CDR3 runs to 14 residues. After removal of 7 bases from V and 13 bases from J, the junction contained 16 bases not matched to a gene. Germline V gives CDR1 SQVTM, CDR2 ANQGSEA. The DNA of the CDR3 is TGCAGCGCCAAGACAGGGGGCAGCGGGGAGACCCAGTTCTTC. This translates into CSAKTGGSGETQFF.

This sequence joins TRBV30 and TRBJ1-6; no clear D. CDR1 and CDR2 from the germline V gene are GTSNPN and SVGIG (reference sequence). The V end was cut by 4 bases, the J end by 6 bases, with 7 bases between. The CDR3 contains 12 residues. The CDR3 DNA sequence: TGTGCCTGGATGGGGAGTAATTCACCCCTCCACTTT. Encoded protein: CAWMGSNSPLHF.

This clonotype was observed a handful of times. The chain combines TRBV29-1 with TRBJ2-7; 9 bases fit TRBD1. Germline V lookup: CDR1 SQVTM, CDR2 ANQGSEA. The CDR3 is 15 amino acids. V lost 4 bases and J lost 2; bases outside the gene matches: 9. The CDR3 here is CSVADPGQGTYEQYF. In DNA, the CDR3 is TGCAGCGTTGCCGACCCGGGACAGGGTACCTACGAGCAGTACTTC.

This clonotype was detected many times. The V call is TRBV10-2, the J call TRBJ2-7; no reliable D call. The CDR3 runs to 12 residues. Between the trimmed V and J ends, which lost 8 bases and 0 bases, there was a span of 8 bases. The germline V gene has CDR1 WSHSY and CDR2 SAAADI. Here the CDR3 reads CASGRSSYEQYF. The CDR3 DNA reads TGCGCCAGCGGCAGGAGCTCCTACGAGCAGTACTTC.

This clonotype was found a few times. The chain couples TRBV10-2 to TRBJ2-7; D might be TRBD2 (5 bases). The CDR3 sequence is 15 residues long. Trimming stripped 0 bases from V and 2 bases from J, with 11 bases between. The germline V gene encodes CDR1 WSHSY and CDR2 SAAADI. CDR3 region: CASSESDGGAYEQYF. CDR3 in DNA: TGCGCCAGCAGTGAGTCTGACGGAGGAGCCTACGAGCAGTACTTC.

This CDR3 reads CASSLPDLYGYTF. In DNA, the CDR3 is TGTGCCAGCAGCTTGCCGGACCTCTATGGCTACACCTTC. The V and J genes are TRBV5-4 and TRBJ1-2; no clear D gene. The length of the CDR3 is 13 residues. Trimming removed 1 base from V and 4 bases from J, with 8 bases in between. CDR1 SGHNT and CDR2 YYREEE come from the germline V gene (reference sequence).

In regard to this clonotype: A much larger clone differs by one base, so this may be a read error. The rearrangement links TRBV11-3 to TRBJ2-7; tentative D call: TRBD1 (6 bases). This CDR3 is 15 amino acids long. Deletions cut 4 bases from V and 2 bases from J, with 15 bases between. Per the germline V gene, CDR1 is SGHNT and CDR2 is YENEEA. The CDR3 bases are TGTGCCAGCAGCTCGGCCCACAGGGCCCCCTACGAGCAGTACTTC. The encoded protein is CASSSAHRAPYEQYF.

CDR3 sequence (DNA): TGTGCCAGCAGTTACACCAGGGTAAACACTGAAGCTTTCTTT. This sequence encodes CASSYTRVNTEAFF. This chain uses TRBV6-5 with TRBJ1-1; possibly TRBD1 for D (5 bases). Trimming pared 2 bases from V and 2 bases from J, leaving 9 bases between. From germline, CDR1 is MNHEY and CDR2 SVGAGI. The CDR3 contains 14 residues.

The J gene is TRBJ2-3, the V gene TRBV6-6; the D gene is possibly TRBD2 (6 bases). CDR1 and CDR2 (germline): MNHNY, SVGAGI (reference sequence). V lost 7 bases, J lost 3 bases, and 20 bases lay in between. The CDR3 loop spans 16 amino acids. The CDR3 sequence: CASIHGRGRATDTQYF. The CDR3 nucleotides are TGTGCCAGCATACATGGCCGGGGGAGAGCGACAGATACGCAGTATTTT.

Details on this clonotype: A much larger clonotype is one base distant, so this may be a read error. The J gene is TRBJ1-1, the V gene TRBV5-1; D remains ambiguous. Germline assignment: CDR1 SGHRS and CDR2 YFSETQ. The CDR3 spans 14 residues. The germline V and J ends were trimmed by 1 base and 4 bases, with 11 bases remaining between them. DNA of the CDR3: TGCGCCAGCAGCTTGACTCTAGAAGGCACTGAAGCTTTCTTT. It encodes CASSLTLEGTEAFF.